This T cell receptor beta chain was identified during a study of T cells after yellow fever vaccination. General study findings and limits: Only a small proportion of the clonotypes turned up in both the CD4 and the CD8 compartments, likely arising from convergent recombination. The presence of abundant clonotypes contaminating from the bulk population was possible in FACS-sorted repertoires.

TCRdb called the 5' RACE reads again in MiXCR, with one record for every CDR3 protein. The table has around 360,000 distinct CDR3 sequences, 11% seen once. Germline V lookup: CDR1 ENHRY, CDR2 SYGVKD. V was trimmed by 8 bases and J by 3 bases, leaving 10 bases between them. The CDR3 has 13 amino acids. Of note for this clonotype: What it binds is unknown.

The chain combines TRBV10-3 with TRBJ2-2; D call uncertain. Material: PBMCs, obtained on the day of the first yellow fever vaccination. This receptor was identified in a man aged 18 to 35 who received the YFV17D yellow fever vaccine. The CDR3 nucleotides are TGTGCCATCCATCTTGCGGACACCGGGGAGCTGTTTTTT. Its protein product is CAIHLADTGELFF.